This T cell receptor (beta chain) is drawn from a study of T cell responses to AZD1222 COVID-19 vaccine. Study as a whole: Recipients boosted at about 4 weeks or about 12 weeks are pooled.

Sequencing was performed with immunoSEQ multiplex PCR; in TCRdb, only in-frame clones are kept and a portion is missing. The data hold about 180,000 clones, with 80% to 90% observed a single time. The CDR3 has 13 amino acids. V dropped 7 bases and J dropped 6 bases, with 13 bases sitting between them. The V gene's germline CDR1 is SNHLY and CDR2 FYNNEI. The source of this sequence is an adult in good health. The sample in question was peripheral blood, obtained on day 0 of AZD1222 vaccination. This chain connects TRBV2 to TRBJ2-1; D is ambiguous. In DNA form, the CDR3 reads TGTGCCAGCATCCCTGACGAAGGCAATGAGCAGTTCTTC. Protein sequence: CASIPDEGNEQFF.